The clone carrying this T cell receptor beta chain showed up just a few times. Its antigen remains unknown. This specimen belongs to a study of naive and memory T cell subsets. From the second PCR step, alpha and beta chains were amplified apart. General study points: Naive and memory subsets had different power law exponents for TCR abundance.

Two oligonucleotides, mixed equimolar, formed the beta constant-region primer covering TRBC1 and TRBC2. Using its own MiXCR run on the UMI-ligation and nested PCR reads, TCRdb lists one record per CDR3 protein. The profile shows almost 5,500 distinct CDR3 sequences, about 7% of them singletons. CDR1 SEHNR and CDR2 FQNEAQ come from the germline V gene (reference sequence). This CDR3 comprises 10 residues. The germline V and J ends were trimmed by 5 bases and 5 bases, with 1 base remaining between them. This chain links TRBV7-9 with TRBJ2-1, with D unresolved. Sequencing was carried out using effector memory CD8+ T cells from blood. Sample subset: effector memory, CD45RA- CD27-. This TCR derives from a human donor in good health. CDR3: CASSHNEQFF. CDR3 sequence (DNA): TGTGCCAGCAGCCACAATGAGCAGTTCTTC.